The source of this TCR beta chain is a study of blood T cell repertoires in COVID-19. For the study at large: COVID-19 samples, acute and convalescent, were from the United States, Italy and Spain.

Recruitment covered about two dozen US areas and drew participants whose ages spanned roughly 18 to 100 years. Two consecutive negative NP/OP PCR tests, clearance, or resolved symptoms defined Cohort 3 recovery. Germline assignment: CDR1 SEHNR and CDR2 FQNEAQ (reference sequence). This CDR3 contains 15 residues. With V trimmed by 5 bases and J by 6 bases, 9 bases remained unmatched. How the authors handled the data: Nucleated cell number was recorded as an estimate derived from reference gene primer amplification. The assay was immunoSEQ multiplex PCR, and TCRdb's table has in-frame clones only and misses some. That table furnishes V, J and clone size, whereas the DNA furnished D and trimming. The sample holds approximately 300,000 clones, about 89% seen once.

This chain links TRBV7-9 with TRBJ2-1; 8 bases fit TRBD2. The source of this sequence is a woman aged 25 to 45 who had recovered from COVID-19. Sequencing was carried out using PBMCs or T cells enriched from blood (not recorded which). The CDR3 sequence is CASSRTSGTPNEQFF. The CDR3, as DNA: TGTGCCAGCAGCCGTACTAGCGGAACACCCAATGAGCAGTTCTTC.